These T cell receptor beta chains were read from a single sample in a study of PD-1 blockade in classical Hodgkin lymphoma. Sequenced by immunoSEQ multiplex PCR; TCRdb stores in-frame clones only, minus some. The data show under 40,000 clones, 70% to 80% seen once. Sequences were derived from peripheral blood mononuclear cells (PBMCs), sampled before the fourth cycle of nivolumab. The receptor source for this set is a human donor with classical Hodgkin lymphoma. Each CDR3 is given without its conserved first and last residue.

v_gene	j_gene	CDR3aa
TRBV7-8	TRBJ1-2	ASSARTGGNYGYT
TRBV5-6	TRBJ2-7	ASSFTPYRSSYEQY
TRBV28	TRBJ1-6	ASIFSRGLSPLH
TRBV5-1	TRBJ2-3	ASSFRGGPTDTQY
TRBV6-5	TRBJ2-3	ASSRSGGGTDTQY
TRBV7-3	TRBJ2-2	ASAELNTGELF
TRBV28	TRBJ2-3	ATAPFYGQIVTQY
TRBV28	TRBJ1-5	ASSTNSNQPQH
TRBV29-1	TRBJ2-7	SVGQGASEQY
TRBV7-8	TRBJ1-5	ASSLRSVYSNQPQH
TRBV2	TRBJ1-2	ASGNLAGGNGYT
TRBV4-3	.	ASSQDGRVLPYEQY
TRBV15	TRBJ1-4	ATSRGTATNEKLF
TRBV6-6	TRBJ2-2	ASSYSAGDTGELF
TRBV7-9	TRBJ1-5	ASSFGSNQPQH
TRBV6-5	TRBJ2-7	ASSYYGSYEQY
TRBV9	TRBJ2-7	ASSERGYSYEQY
TRBV6-6	TRBJ1-5	ASSLAGVQPQH
TRBV7-3	TRBJ2-3	ASSATGSPDTQY
TRBV5-1	TRBJ2-3	ASSWRQGATDTQY
TRBV7-2	TRBJ1-6	ASSSQGFQVYSPLH
TRBV6-1	TRBJ2-3	ASSEAIHPGGSGTDTQY
TRBV14	TRBJ1-1	ASSQDLGTGGAGTEAF
TRBV30	TRBJ1-2	AWSPLVGYGYT
TRBV6-5	TRBJ1-6	ASSATWIYNSPLH
TRBV5-4	TRBJ2-2	ASSSVANTGELF
TRBV10-2	TRBJ2-7	ASTPGGIYEQY
TRBV11-3	TRBJ1-1	ASSLGPGGNTEAF